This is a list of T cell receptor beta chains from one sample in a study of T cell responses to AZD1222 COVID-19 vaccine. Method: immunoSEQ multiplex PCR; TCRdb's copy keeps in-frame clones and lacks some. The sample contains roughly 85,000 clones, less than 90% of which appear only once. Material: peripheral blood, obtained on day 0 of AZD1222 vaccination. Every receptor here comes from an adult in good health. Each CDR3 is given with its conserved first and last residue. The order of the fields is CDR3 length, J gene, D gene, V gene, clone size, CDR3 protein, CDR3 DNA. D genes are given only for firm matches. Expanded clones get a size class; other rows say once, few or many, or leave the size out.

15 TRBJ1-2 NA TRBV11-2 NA CASSLHRDLVYGYTF TGTGCCAGCAGCCTCCACCGGGACTTAGTTTATGGCTACACCTTC
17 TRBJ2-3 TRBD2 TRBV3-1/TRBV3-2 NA CASSQVRSTSGGDTQYF TGTGCCAGCAGCCAAGTCAGGAGCACTAGCGGGGGAGATACGCAGTATTTT
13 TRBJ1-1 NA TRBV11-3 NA CASSYPGSTEAFF TGTGCCAGCAGCTACCCGGGGTCTACTGAAGCTTTCTTT
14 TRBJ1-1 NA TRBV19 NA CASRTSGVNTEAFF TGTGCCAGTAGAACCTCGGGAGTGAACACTGAAGCTTTCTTT
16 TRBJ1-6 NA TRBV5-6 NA CASSFLSSSYNSPLHF TGTGCCAGCAGCTTTCTGTCGAGCTCCTATAATTCACCCCTCCACTTT
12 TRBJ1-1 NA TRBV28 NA CASRSPNTEAFF TGTGCCAGCAGGAGCCCTAACACTGAAGCTTTCTTT
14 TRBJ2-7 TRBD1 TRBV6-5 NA CASRNRDRGYEQYF TGTGCCAGCAGAAACCGGGACAGGGGCTACGAGCAGTACTTC
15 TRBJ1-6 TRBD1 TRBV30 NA CAWSVEGTGSPPLHF TGTGCCTGGAGTGTAGAAGGGACAGGGAGCCCACCCCTCCACTTT
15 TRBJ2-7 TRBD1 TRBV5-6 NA CASSYPTGMPYEQYF TGTGCCAGCAGCTACCCGACAGGGATGCCCTACGAGCAGTACTTC
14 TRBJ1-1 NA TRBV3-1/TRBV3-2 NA CASSQVQQNTEAFF TGTGCCAGCAGCCAAGTGCAACAGAACACTGAAGCTTTCTTT
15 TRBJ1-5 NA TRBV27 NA CASSGPGGGSQPQHF TGTGCCAGCAGTGGCCCCGGGGGCGGCAGTCAGCCCCAGCATTTT
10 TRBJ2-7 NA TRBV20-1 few CSAIDNEQYF TGCAGTGCTATAGACAACGAGCAGTACTTC
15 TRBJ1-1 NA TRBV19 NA CASSSLGSGIPEAFF TGTGCCAGTAGTAGCCTGGGTTCAGGGATTCCTGAAGCTTTCTTT
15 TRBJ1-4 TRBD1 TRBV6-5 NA CASSSGTGGSEKLFF TGTGCCAGCAGTTCCGGGACAGGGGGGTCTGAAAAACTGTTTTTT
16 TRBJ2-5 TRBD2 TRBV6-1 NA CASSEQGSGTQETQYF TGTGCCAGCAGTGAACAGGGTAGCGGGACACAAGAGACCCAGTACTTC
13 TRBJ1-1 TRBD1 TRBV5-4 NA CASSNTGAPEAFF TGTGCCAGCAGCAACACAGGGGCGCCTGAAGCTTTCTTT
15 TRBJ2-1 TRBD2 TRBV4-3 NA CASSQELAGYNEQFF TGCGCCAGCAGCCAAGAACTAGCGGGGTACAATGAGCAGTTCTTC
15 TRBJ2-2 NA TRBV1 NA CTSSPRTGGTGELFF TGCACCAGCAGTCCACGGACAGGAGGAACCGGGGAGCTGTTTTTT
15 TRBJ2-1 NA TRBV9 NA CASSLRWGQNNEQFF TGTGCCAGCAGCCTTCGCTGGGGTCAGAACAATGAGCAGTTCTTC
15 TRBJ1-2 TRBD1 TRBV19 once CASSRGQGIVYGYTF TGTGCCAGTAGTAGGGGACAGGGGATAGTCTATGGCTACACCTTC
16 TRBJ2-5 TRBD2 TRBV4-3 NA CASSQEGLAGFETQYF TGCGCCAGCAGCCAAGAAGGACTAGCGGGATTCGAGACCCAGTACTTC
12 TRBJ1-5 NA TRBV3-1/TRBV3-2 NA CASSTGFQPQHF TGTGCCAGCAGCACAGGGTTTCAGCCCCAGCATTTT
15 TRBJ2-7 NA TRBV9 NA CASSVNPIGSYEQYF TGTGCCAGCAGCGTAAACCCCATCGGCTCCTACGAGCAGTACTTC
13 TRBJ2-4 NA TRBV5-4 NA CASSLGNLDIQYF TGTGCCAGCAGCTTGGGCAATCTAGACATTCAGTACTTC
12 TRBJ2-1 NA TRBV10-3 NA CAISGGYNEQFF TGTGCCATCAGTGGCGGCTACAATGAGCAGTTCTTC
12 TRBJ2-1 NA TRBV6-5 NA CASSYQPPEQFF TGTGCCAGCAGTTACCAGCCACCAGAGCAGTTCTTC
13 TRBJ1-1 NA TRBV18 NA CASSQLADAEAFF TGTGCCAGCTCCCAGTTGGCGGATGCTGAAGCTTTCTTT
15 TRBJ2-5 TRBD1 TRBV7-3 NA CASSDTGGSAETQYF TGTGCCAGCAGCGATACAGGGGGCAGCGCAGAGACCCAGTACTTC
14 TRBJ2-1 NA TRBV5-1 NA CASNPDETARQQFF TGCGCCAGCAACCCCGATGAGACAGCGCGCCAGCAGTTCTTC
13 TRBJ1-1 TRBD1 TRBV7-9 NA CASSPGQGTEAFF TGTGCCAGCAGCCCAGGACAGGGCACTGAAGCTTTCTTT
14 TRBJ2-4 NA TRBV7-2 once CASSLTGSGNIQYF TGTGCCAGCAGCTTAACAGGGTCCGGAAACATTCAGTACTTC
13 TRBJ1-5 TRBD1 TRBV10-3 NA CAISDRTGFPQHF TGTGCCATCAGTGATCGGACAGGGTTCCCCCAGCATTTT
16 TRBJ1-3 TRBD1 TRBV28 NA CASIPGGRVRGNTIYF TGTGCCAGCATCCCAGGGGGCAGGGTTCGTGGAAACACCATATATTTT
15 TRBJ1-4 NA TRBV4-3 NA CASSQETGLLEKLFF TGCGCCAGCAGCCAGGAAACGGGACTTTTAGAAAAACTGTTTTTT
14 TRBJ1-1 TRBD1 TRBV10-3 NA CAIKAAGGFSEAFF TGTGCCATCAAAGCTGCAGGGGGCTTCTCCGAAGCTTTCTTT
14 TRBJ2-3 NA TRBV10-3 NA CAISEPKGADTQYF TGTGCCATCAGTGAGCCAAAAGGCGCAGATACGCAGTATTTT
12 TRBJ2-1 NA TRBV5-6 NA CASRSMGHEQFF TGTGCCAGCAGATCCATGGGGCATGAGCAGTTCTTC